This T cell receptor beta chain was sequenced for a study of blood T cell repertoires in COVID-19. Across the whole study: Sample material is recorded as cDNA or gDNA derived from T cells, B-cell-depleted T cells, or PBMCs.

This clone was picked up one time. The V end lost 6 bases, the J end lost 4 bases, and 9 bases lay between the germline ends. The CDR3 is 12 residues long. CDR1 and CDR2 from the germline V gene are MDHEN and SYDVKM. The repertoire was sequenced with immunoSEQ multiplex PCR; TCRdb's copy has only in-frame clones and lacks some. This sample has approximately 300,000 clones, with about 93% found just once. This sequence joins TRBV28 and TRBJ2-5; D may be TRBD1 (5 bases). Sequencing used peripheral blood. The clonotype comes from a woman aged 25 to 45 with COVID-19, enrolled during active disease. The CDR3 is CASRQGTETQYF. The CDR3 DNA is TGTGCCAGCAGGCAGGGTACAGAGACCCAGTACTTC.